Detailed here is one T cell receptor (beta chain). The sample originates from a study of blood T cells in healthy people across ages. Combining a sample-barcoded 5' primer with a J-beta primer mix, a second PCR ran for 7 to 11 cycles. MiXCR was run by TCRdb on the 5' RACE reads, yielding one entry per CDR3 protein. The table records some 640,000 distinct CDR3 sequences, around 45% of them present only once. The source material was blood. The TCR originated in a woman aged 55-70 years in good health.

The CDR3 here is CASSQVYRGRAESRRSYNEQFF. CDR3 DNA sequence: TGCGCCAGCAGCCAAGTATACAGGGGGCGGGCCGAGTCCAGAAGGTCCTACAATGAGCAGTTCTTC. The chain employs TRBV4-3 and TRBJ2-1; 9 bases match TRBD1. The J segment lost 1 base and the V segment lost 1 base, leaving 20 bases of the junction unmatched. Looked up from germline, CDR1 is LGHNA and CDR2 is YSLEER. The CDR3 runs to 22 residues.